The clone carrying this T cell receptor beta chain was seen many times. Antigen: not known. This sample is part of a study of neurological immune-mediated disorders. Study results and caveats: When repertoires were grouped phylogenetically, those of 18 of 34 multiple sclerosis patients fell into one related-CDR3 cluster, a possible signature. Private repertoires in all groups were suggested by the absence of shared CDR3 amino acid sequences among expanded clones across subjects. The multiple sclerosis repertoire cluster was not associated with any clinical or MRI feature, with the authors stating that larger cohorts are needed.

The unsorted libraries originated from 2 million PBMCs that had been stored at -80 C. V shed 6 bases and J 8 bases; nucleotides not matched to a gene: 14. Germline V lookup: CDR1 DFQATT, CDR2 SNEGSKA (reference sequence). The CDR3 is 14 residues long. Via MiXCR, TCRdb re-called the 5' RACE reads, giving one row per CDR3 protein. Counted here are roughly 70,000 distinct CDR3 sequences, 3.5% to 5% occurring once; the ten biggest clones make up 1% to 1.5%. The chain employs TRBV20-1 and TRBJ1-2, with TRBD1 identical over 8 bases. The source material was PBMCs. This receptor was obtained from a man aged 30 to 39 with multiple sclerosis. CDR3: CSAKSTGAGHGYTF. The CDR3 coding sequence is TGCAGTGCAAAATCGACAGGGGCCGGGCACGGCTACACCTTC.